These 20 T cell receptor beta chains came from one sample sequenced in a study of T cells in Graves' hyperthyroidism and ophthalmopathy (dated by TCRdb to between 2018 and 2021). The method behind the library was multiplex PCR. The sequencing machine was an Illumina HiSeq 2000. Amplification of TCR beta CDR3 regions was carried out from RNA transcripts. The first round of RT-PCR for the TCR CDR3 was performed with the HTBI primer set and the Qiagen OneStep RT-PCR kit. In-frame beta chains were kept once TCRdb had trimmed the public reads at Q25 with fastp and called clones with MiXCR. Here each entry gathers all rows of one CDR3 protein and keeps the most common genes and DNA. In this sample the table shows hundreds of thousands of distinct CDR3 sequences, 15% to 20% of which occur a single time. The top ten clones comprise 18% of the sample. Sample: blood. Source of these receptors: a young woman with Graves' hyperthyroidism.

This clonotype was observed a handful of times. This likely comes from a read error, as the CDR3 has no conserved phenylalanine or tryptophan at its end. The CDR3 protein is CASRSGRGWAMNTEAFS. The CDR3 region has the DNA TGCGCCAGCAGATCGGGGCGCGGTTGGGCCATGAACACTGAAGCTTTCTCT. This chain uses TRBV5-1 with TRBJ1-1; maybe TRBD1 (5 bases). This CDR3 contains 17 residues. The V end was cut by 5 bases, the J end by 0 bases, with 20 bases between. CDR1 is SGHRS, CDR2 YFSETQ, per germline.

This clonotype showed up many times. The chain joins TRBV27 to TRBJ1-5; D remains unclear. V was cut by 5 bases and J by 4 bases, with 12 bases left in between. The CDR3 runs to 14 residues. Germline CDR1 is MNHEY and CDR2 is SMNVEV (reference sequence). CDR3 protein: CASSLGGRNQPQHF. For the CDR3, the DNA is TGTGCCAGCAGTCTAGGTGGTCGAAATCAGCCCCAGCATTTT.

In this sample, this clonotype turned up many times. V usage is TRBV6-1 and J usage is TRBJ1-2; 7 bases are shared with TRBD1. Germline CDR1 and CDR2: MNHNS and SASEGT. The CDR3 is made up of 13 amino acids. J gave up 8 bases and V 3 bases, and 6 bases lay outside the gene matches. The CDR3 protein is CASSDMDRRGYTF. CDR3 bases: TGTGCCAGCAGTGATATGGACAGGCGAGGCTACACCTTC.

This clonotype was detected many times. The chain carries TRBV28 and TRBJ1-6, with D unclear. This CDR3 has 14 residues. The germline gives CDR1 MDHEN, CDR2 SYDVKM. V lost 6 bases and J lost 6, with 12 bases in between. CDR3 bases: TGTGCCAGCAGACCGGGAGTAGGTAATTCACCCCTCCACTTT. This codes for CASRPGVGNSPLHF.

This clonotype appeared many times. The chain joins TRBV12-3 or TRBV12-4 to TRBJ1-6; no reliable D call. The CDR3 is made up of 12 amino acids. Trimming cost V 5 bases and J 8 bases, with 7 bases left between them. The CDR3 DNA follows: TGTGCCAGCAGTGCCCCCCATTCACCCCTCCACTTT. Residues: CASSAPHSPLHF.

This clonotype turned up a few times. The DNA of the CDR3 is TGTGCCAGCAGCCTCGCCGGGACTTTCACAGATACGCAGTATTTT. Protein product: CASSLAGTFTDTQYF. The V call is TRBV6-1, the J call TRBJ2-3, with D possibly matching TRBD2 (6 bases). CDR1 is MNHNS, CDR2 SASEGT, per germline. V was shortened by 6 bases and J by 2 bases, with 15 bases between the two germline ends. The CDR3 is 15 residues long.

The sample holds many counts of this clonotype. V usage is TRBV12-3 or TRBV12-4 and J usage is TRBJ2-3, with D tentatively TRBD2 (6 bases). This CDR3 is built from 14 residues. Trimming removed 3 bases at V and 2 bases at J, with 9 bases between. CDR3 coding DNA: TGTGCCAGCAGTTTGGAGGGGACCACAGATACGCAGTATTTT. The encoded protein is CASSLEGTTDTQYF.

This clonotype has a count of ten or more. The V call is TRBV2, the J call TRBJ1-5, with D perhaps matching TRBD1 (6 bases). CDR3 length: 14 amino acids. Looked up from germline, CDR1 is SNHLY and CDR2 is FYNNEI. V dropped 6 bases and J dropped 3 bases, with 12 bases sitting between them. The CDR3 loop is CASRDDRYNQPQHF. Here the CDR3 DNA reads TGTGCCAGCAGGGACGACAGGTACAATCAGCCCCAGCATTTT.

This clonotype appeared many times. The J gene is TRBJ1-2, the V gene TRBV2; the D gene is possibly TRBD1 (5 bases). Trimming removed 6 bases at V and 4 bases at J, with 6 bases between. The CDR3 extends over 11 amino acids. Germline assignment: CDR1 SNHLY and CDR2 FYNNEI. The CDR3 here is CASRTVYGYTF. The DNA of the CDR3 is TGTGCCAGCAGGACAGTCTATGGCTACACCTTC.

This sequence joins TRBV6-2 or TRBV6-3 and TRBJ1-2, with D unclear. The CDR3 extends over 13 amino acids. V was trimmed by 2 bases and J by 5 bases, leaving 9 bases between them. CDR1 is MNHEY and CDR2 is SVGEGT in the germline V gene. CDR3 amino acids: CASSYPSGYGYTF. The CDR3 DNA reads as TGTGCCAGCAGTTACCCTTCGGGGTATGGCTACACCTTC.

At least ten counts were recorded for this clonotype. V gene TRBV27 combines with J gene TRBJ2-2, with D possibly TRBD1 on 6 matching bases. Trimming took 6 bases from V and 6 from J, leaving 14 bases between them. The CDR3 loop spans 14 amino acids. The germline CDR1 and CDR2 sequences are MNHEY and SMNVEV (reference sequence). CDR3 DNA sequence: TGTGCCAGCAGAAGCAGGGGTTTGGCCGGGGAGCTGTTTTTT. This translates into CASRSRGLAGELFF.

The chain is built from TRBV4-1 and TRBJ2-6; TRBD1 is a possible D gene (6 bases). Per the germline V gene, CDR1 is MGHRA and CDR2 is YSYEKL. Trimming cost V 2 bases and J 4 bases, with 9 bases left between them. This CDR3 contains 15 residues. In nucleotides, the CDR3 is TGCGCCAGCAGCCAAACCCAGGGGGGGGCCAACGTCCTGACTTTC. Translating it yields CASSQTQGGANVLTF.

The J gene is TRBJ2-7, the V gene TRBV4-2, with 8 nucleotides matching TRBD2. The length of the CDR3 is 16 residues. Germline V gene lookup returns CDR1 LGHNA and CDR2 YNFKEQ. Trimming cost V 2 bases and J 5 bases; bases outside gene matches: 11. The chain's CDR3 is CASSQSRGGSFDEQYF. CDR3 bases: TGTGCCAGCAGCCAATCCCGGGGGGGGAGTTTCGACGAGCAGTACTTC.

This clonotype was seen repeatedly, ten times or more. This chain uses TRBV6-1 with TRBJ2-5; TRBD1 is a possible D gene (6 bases). The germline V and J ends were trimmed by 5 bases and 5 bases, with 15 bases remaining between them. The CDR3 has 14 residues. CDR1 MNHNS and CDR2 SASEGT come from the germline V gene. CDR3 region: CASSSDSVLETQYF. In nucleotides, the CDR3 is TGTGCCAGCAGTTCGGACAGTGTGTTGGAGACCCAGTACTTC.

This clonotype was counted between two and nine times. This chain links TRBV15 with TRBJ1-2; 8 bases align to TRBD1. V dropped 0 bases and J dropped 3; count of bases not matched to a gene: 6. The CDR3 loop spans 16 amino acids. Per the germline V gene, CDR1 is LNHNV and CDR2 is YYDKDF (reference sequence). The CDR3 DNA sequence: TGTGCCACCAGCAGAGACCAGGGGGCGGGAGACTATGGCTACACCTTC. It specifies CATSRDQGAGDYGYTF.

The gene calls are TRBV4-3 and TRBJ2-3, with 7 positions matching TRBD2. The CDR3 runs 15 residues. V dropped 0 bases and J dropped 1; count of bases not matched to a gene: 1. Germline loops: CDR1 LGHNA, CDR2 YSLEER. The CDR3 spells CASSQDGGGTDTQYF. The CDR3 DNA reads as TGCGCCAGCAGCCAAGATGGGGGGGGCACAGATACGCAGTATTTT.

In its sample, this clonotype was seen many times. The chain employs TRBV2 and TRBJ1-1, with a tentative D call TRBD1 (5 bases). Germline V gene lookup returns CDR1 SNHLY and CDR2 FYNNEI. The CDR3 covers 15 residues. Trimming stripped 3 bases from V and 7 bases from J, with 18 bases between. The DNA for the CDR3 is TGTGCCAGCAGTGAGACAGAAGCTGGTGTAGGTGAAGCTTTCTTT. It is translated as CASSETEAGVGEAFF.

This clonotype was counted at least ten times. This chain links TRBV6-1 with TRBJ1-5; D might be TRBD1 (5 bases). CDR1 MNHNS and CDR2 SASEGT come from the germline V gene. The CDR3 contains 14 residues. Trimming left V 4 bases short and J 0 bases short, with 7 bases between. The CDR3 DNA is TGTGCCAGCAGTGGGGACCTTAGCAATCAGCCCCAGCATTTT. It specifies CASSGDLSNQPQHF.

This chain links TRBV7-9 with TRBJ2-3; possible D gene TRBD1, 5 bases. Germline lookup yields CDR1 SEHNR and CDR2 FQNEAQ (reference sequence). The V end lost 4 bases, the J end lost 4 bases, and 12 bases lay between the germline ends. The CDR3 extends over 14 amino acids. The CDR3 sequence: CASSSARGPDTQYF. For the CDR3, the DNA is TGTGCCAGCAGCTCCGCTAGGGGTCCAGATACGCAGTATTTT. The full variable domain, its missing parts supplied by reference TRBV7-9 and TRBJ2-3, is DTGVSQNPRHKITKRGQNVTFRCDPISEHNRLYWYRQTLGQGPEFLTYFQNEAQLEKSRLLSDRFSAERPKGSFSTLEIQRTEQGDSAMYLCASSSARGPDTQYFGPGTRLTVL.

This clonotype was counted ten times or more. V and J are TRBV20-1 and TRBJ2-2, with TRBD2 as a possible D gene (6 bases). The CDR3 extends over 14 amino acids. V lost 3 bases and J 2 bases, leaving 10 bases between the germline ends. Germline assignment: CDR1 DFQATT and CDR2 SNEGSKA (reference sequence). CDR3: CSARRGDNTGELFF. The CDR3 DNA reads TGCAGTGCTAGGCGGGGTGATAACACCGGGGAGCTGTTTTTT.